These 30 T cell receptor beta chains share one sample of origin, sequenced in a study of OX40 agonist ivuxolimab in advanced cancers. Method: immunoSEQ multiplex PCR; TCRdb's copy keeps in-frame clones and lacks some. Of 40,000 to 45,000 clones in the sample, roughly 80% are singletons; the top ten hold 10%. Sequencing used CD4+ or CD8+ T cells sorted from blood, obtained in a trial of the OX40 agonist ivuxolimab. The receptor source for this set is an adult with an advanced solid tumor such as melanoma, head and neck, liver or kidney cancer.

This clone appeared a few times. The chain recombines TRBV27 with TRBJ2-7, with a tentative D call TRBD2 (7 bases). This CDR3 is 14 amino acids long. Germline V gene lookup returns CDR1 MNHEY and CDR2 SMNVEV (reference sequence). Trimming left V 5 bases short and J 6 bases short, with 17 bases between. This chain's CDR3 is CASSPLGGEGEQYF. CDR3 bases: TGTGCCAGCAGTCCTTTAGGGGGGGAGGGCGAGCAGTACTTC.

V and J are TRBV19 and TRBJ1-4, with a weak D call TRBD1 (5 bases). There are 13 residues in the CDR3. Germline V gene lookup returns CDR1 LNHDA and CDR2 SQIVND (reference sequence). V lost 9 bases to trimming and J lost 1 base, with 9 bases between them. CDR3 amino acids: CASRDLTNEKLFF. CDR3 DNA: TGTGCCAGCAGGGACTTAACTAATGAAAAACTGTTTTTT.

The V and J genes are TRBV23-1 and TRBJ1-1, with D hard to call. TRBV23-1 is an open reading frame, and its role is uncertain. Between the trimmed V and J ends, which lost 0 bases and 5 bases, there was a span of 19 bases. CDR3 length: 17 residues. CDR3 amino acids: CASSQSLDTGRETEAFF. CDR3 bases: TGCGCCAGCAGTCAATCCCTCGATACGGGTAGGGAGACTGAAGCTTTCTTT.

This chain joins TRBV9 and TRBJ2-2, with 8 bases matching TRBD2. Germline CDR1 SGDLS, CDR2 YYNGEE. The junction had 8 bases not matched to a gene; V was cut back by 0 bases and J by 10 bases. This CDR3 comprises 15 residues. The CDR3 protein is CASSVERGPSVELFF. CDR3 DNA: TGTGCCAGCAGCGTAGAGCGGGGGCCGTCTGTGGAGCTGTTTTTT.

This chain uses TRBV5-1 with TRBJ2-7, with D maybe TRBD1 (6 bases). This CDR3 contains 15 residues. Looked up from germline, CDR1 is SGHRS and CDR2 is YFSETQ. Trimming removed 0 bases at V and 0 bases at J, with 10 bases between. DNA of the CDR3: TGCGCCAGCAGCTTGGGTGACAGGACCTCCTACGAGCAGTACTTC. The encoded protein is CASSLGDRTSYEQYF.

This sequence joins TRBV4-1 and TRBJ2-6, with D possibly being TRBD1 or TRBD2 (6 bases each). Trimming took 1 base from V and 2 from J, leaving 15 bases between them. The CDR3 totals 18 residues. Germline CDR1 is MGHRA and CDR2 is YSYEKL. CDR3: CASSQGRGERAGANVLTF. Written as DNA, the CDR3 is TGCGCCAGCAGCCAAGGGAGGGGGGAAAGAGCTGGGGCCAACGTCCTGACTTTC.

V is TRBV14 and J is TRBJ2-1; D not resolved. CDR1 is SGHDN, CDR2 FVKESK, per germline. Trimming left V 4 bases short and J 5 bases short, with 27 bases between. The CDR3 runs 19 residues. DNA of the CDR3: TGTGCCAGCAGCCGCCCGGACCCTAGTGGGATACGTATTAACAATGAGCAGTTCTTC. It codes for CASSRPDPSGIRINNEQFF.

The chain combines TRBV18 with TRBJ1-1, with TRBD1 as a possible D gene (6 bases). CDR3 length: 16 residues. The germline CDR1 and CDR2 sequences are KGHSH and LQKENI. Trimming took off 3 bases at V and 3 bases at J, with 17 bases between the two ends. This CDR3 reads CASSPRAGNRDTEAFF. The DNA of the CDR3 is TGTGCCAGCTCACCTAGAGCCGGGAACAGGGACACTGAAGCTTTCTTT.

This chain joins TRBV28 and TRBJ2-5, with D perhaps matching TRBD1 (6 bases). The ends were cut back, 5 bases at V and 8 bases at J, with 18 bases in the middle. Per the germline V gene, CDR1 is MDHEN and CDR2 is SYDVKM. This CDR3 spans 14 amino acids. CDR3 nucleotide sequence: TGTGCCAGCAGTCCTCAGGGGCCTCGGGATACCCAGTACTTC. Translated: CASSPQGPRDTQYF.

The chain uses TRBV9 and TRBJ1-5, with D tentatively TRBD1 (5 bases). V dropped 0 bases and J dropped 7 bases, with 11 bases sitting between them. Germline values: CDR1 SGDLS, CDR2 YYNGEE. The length of the CDR3 is 14 residues. The CDR3 DNA reads as TGTGCCAGCAGCGTAGACCCAGGGCGACAGCCCCAGCATTTT. Translating it yields CASSVDPGRQPQHF.

The chain links TRBV2 to TRBJ1-2; D might be TRBD1 (5 bases). Germline-derived CDR1 and CDR2 are SNHLY and FYNNEI. The CDR3 is made up of 13 amino acids. The germline V and J ends were trimmed by 6 bases and 7 bases, with 15 bases remaining between them. Here the CDR3 DNA reads TGTGCCAGCAGGGTTCAGGGAGGTACTGGCTACACCTTC. Protein product: CASRVQGGTGYTF. Drawing the rest from reference TRBV2 and TRBJ1-2, the complete variable domain is EPEVTQTPSHQVTQMGQEVILRCVPISNHLYFYWYRQILGQKVEFLVSFYNNEISEKSEIFDDQFSVERPDGSNFTLKIRSTKLEDSAMYFCASRVQGGTGYTFGSGTRLTVV.

This sequence joins TRBV25-1 and TRBJ1-6; TRBD1 agrees at 7 bases. The CDR3 has 15 amino acids. J gave up 6 bases and V 1 base, and 3 bases lay outside the gene matches. The germline gives CDR1 MGHDK, CDR2 SYGVNS. This CDR3 is CASSEFEGANSPLHF. The CDR3 DNA follows: TGTGCCAGCAGTGAATTCGAGGGGGCTAATTCACCCCTCCACTTT. The complete variable domain, with remaining parts taken from reference TRBV25-1 and TRBJ1-6, reads EADIYQTPRYLVIGTGKKITLECSQTMGHDKMYWYQQDPGMELHLIHYSYGVNSTEKGDLSSESTVSRIRTEHFPLTLESARPSHTSQYLCASSEFEGANSPLHFGNGTRLTVT.

This clone was seen a few times. The chain is built from TRBV11-3 and TRBJ2-1; TRBD2 matches 12 bases. This CDR3 has 15 amino acids. J lost 8 bases, V lost 4 bases, and 6 bases had no gene match. The germline V gene encodes CDR1 SGHNT and CDR2 YENEEA. CDR3 coding DNA: TGTGCCAGCAGCTCGGGACTAGCGGGTATGGATGAGCAGTTCTTC. Its protein product is CASSSGLAGMDEQFF.

In this sample, this clone turned up a few times. This chain connects TRBV7-2 to TRBJ1-2, with 7 bases identical to TRBD1. The CDR3 spans 15 residues. V lost 1 base to trimming and J lost 4 bases; unmatched junction nucleotides: 6. Germline V gene data show CDR1 as SGHTA and CDR2 as FQGNSA. This CDR3 reads CASSLGDSAGYGYTF. CDR3 sequence (DNA): TGTGCCAGCAGCTTAGGGGACAGTGCCGGCTATGGCTACACCTTC.

V is TRBV5-6 and J is TRBJ2-6; TRBD1 is a possible D gene (5 bases). The CDR3 consists of 18 residues. The ends were cut back, 0 bases at V and 0 bases at J, with 13 bases in the middle. CDR1 is SGHDT, CDR2 YYEEEE, per germline. The CDR3, as DNA: TGTGCCAGCAGCTTGGAGGGCAGGGAACTCTCTGGGGCCAACGTCCTGACTTTC. This codes for CASSLEGRELSGANVLTF.

This clone was observed a few times. V usage is TRBV10-1 and J usage is TRBJ2-2; D is unresolved. The CDR3 length is 14 residues. Deletions cut 11 bases from V and 7 bases from J, with 20 bases between. From germline, CDR1 is WNHNN and CDR2 SYGVQD (reference sequence). The chain's CDR3 is CALLEWGRDGELFF. The CDR3 DNA reads as TGCGCCTTGCTTGAATGGGGTAGAGACGGGGAGCTGTTTTTT.

This clone was counted between two and nine times. The gene calls are TRBV29-1 and TRBJ2-7; 10 bases are a match to TRBD1. CDR1 and CDR2 (germline): SQVTM, ANQGSEA. Trimming cost V 0 bases and J 0 bases; bases outside gene matches: 11. The CDR3 runs 18 residues. CDR3 region: CSVEEVGQGLISSYEQYF. CDR3 bases: TGCAGCGTTGAAGAGGTGGGACAGGGGCTTATTAGCTCCTACGAGCAGTACTTC.

The V gene is TRBV5-1, the J gene TRBJ2-5; 11 bases line up with TRBD1. CDR3 length equals 16 residues. Germline CDR1 SGHRS, CDR2 YFSETQ. Trimming cost V 4 bases and J 0 bases; bases outside gene matches: 5. The CDR3 reads CASSGGTGGYQETQYF. The CDR3 DNA reads as TGCGCCAGCAGCGGGGGGACAGGGGGTTACCAAGAGACCCAGTACTTC.

The chain is built from TRBV28 and TRBJ2-7; D is possibly TRBD2 (5 bases). This CDR3 is 15 amino acids long. Germline V gives CDR1 MDHEN, CDR2 SYDVKM. V lost 2 bases to trimming and J lost 0 bases, with 11 bases between them. The CDR3 sequence: CASSLVSGDSYEQYF. CDR3 nucleotides: TGTGCCAGCAGTTTAGTTTCCGGGGACTCCTACGAGCAGTACTTC.

The chain recombines TRBV5-1 with TRBJ2-7; possible D gene TRBD1, 5 bases. In germline, CDR1 is SGHRS, CDR2 YFSETQ. Trimming took 1 base from V and 5 from J, leaving 13 bases between them. The CDR3 loop spans 14 amino acids. Written as DNA, the CDR3 is TGCGCCAGCAGCTTGAGGGGCCTCCGGAACGAGCAGTACTTC. Residues: CASSLRGLRNEQYF.

The gene calls are TRBV19 and TRBJ2-5; 16 nucleotides line up with TRBD2. The J call may be in error: the DNA end matches TRBJ2-7 better. The CDR3 spans 21 residues. Germline assignment: CDR1 LNHDA and CDR2 SQIVND (reference sequence). CDR3 residues: CASSIYRVEGTSGRGLHEQYF. CDR3 nucleotides: TGTGCCAGTAGTATCTACAGGGTGGAAGGGACTAGCGGGAGGGGACTCCACGAGCAGTACTTC.

The rearrangement joins TRBV11-1 to TRBJ2-1, with D possibly being TRBD2 (5 bases). The germline gives CDR1 SGHAT, CDR2 FQDESV (reference sequence). V was cut by 2 bases and J by 5 bases, with 13 bases left in between. This CDR3 has 15 residues. The DNA for the CDR3 is TGTGCCAGCAGCTTAAGGGATACTAGAAACAATGAGCAGTTCTTC. Encoded protein: CASSLRDTRNNEQFF.

V is TRBV7-8 and J is TRBJ2-1, with a weak D call TRBD1 (5 bases). Trimming cost V 2 bases and J 6 bases, with 14 bases left between them. This CDR3 is built from 15 residues. The germline V gene encodes CDR1 SGHVS and CDR2 FQNEAQ. CDR3 sequence (DNA): TGTGCCAGCAGCTTAATAAGGGGAAGGGGCAATGAGCAGTTCTTC. It encodes CASSLIRGRGNEQFF.

The V and J genes are TRBV15 and TRBJ2-1, with D perhaps TRBD2 (6 bases). CDR1 is LNHNV and CDR2 is YYDKDF in the germline V gene (reference sequence). The ends were cut back, 1 base at V and 5 bases at J, with 12 bases in the middle. The CDR3 contains 15 residues. The CDR3 is CATSRGKEGHNEQFF. In nucleotides, the CDR3 is TGTGCCACCAGCAGAGGGAAGGAGGGCCACAATGAGCAGTTCTTC.

The chain carries TRBV7-3 and TRBJ2-2; 10 nucleotides line up with TRBD1. V lost 5 bases and J lost 2; bases outside the gene matches: 14. The CDR3 contains 19 residues. CDR1 and CDR2 (germline): SGHTA, FQGTGA. CDR3 DNA: TGTGCCAGCAGCCCACGACCCGTGACAGGGGGCCTAAACACCGGGGAGCTGTTTTTT. Translation gives CASSPRPVTGGLNTGELFF. Combining the CDR3 with reference TRBV7-3 and TRBJ2-2 gives the whole variable domain GAGVSQTPSNKVTEKGKYVELRCDPISGHTALYWYRQSLGQGPEFLIYFQGTGAADDSGLPNDRFFAVRPEGSVSTLKIQRTERGDSAVYLCASSPRPVTGGLNTGELFFGEGSRLTVL.

The chain has TRBV28 and TRBJ1-1, with D perhaps TRBD1 (5 bases). V gave up 7 bases and J gave up 0 bases, with 12 bases separating them. In germline, CDR1 is MDHEN, CDR2 SYDVKM. CDR3 length: 14 amino acids. The CDR3 is CASKLGVMNTEAFF. The CDR3 DNA reads TGTGCCAGCAAACTAGGGGTCATGAACACTGAAGCTTTCTTT.

The genes are TRBV5-1 and TRBJ1-1; 11 positions match TRBD1. Germline values: CDR1 SGHRS, CDR2 YFSETQ. The length of the CDR3 is 16 residues. The ends lost 4 bases at V and 1 base at J; junction bases unmatched: 6. Written as DNA, the CDR3 is TGCGCCAGCAGCCCCGGACAGGGGGCGCAGAACACTGAAGCTTTCTTT. Translating gives CASSPGQGAQNTEAFF.

As for this clone: One junction end disagrees with the germline gene, perhaps due to a read error. This chain uses TRBV29-1 with TRBJ1-2, with a weak D call TRBD1 (5 bases). Germline CDR1 and CDR2: SQVTM and ANQGSEA. This CDR3 comprises 13 residues. In DNA form, the CDR3 reads TGCAGCGTTAAAGAGGGCGGTGAGGGGGGCTACACCTTC. This codes for CSVKEGGEGGYTF.

This sequence joins TRBV7-3 and TRBJ2-1; D may be TRBD2 (5 bases). V was shortened by 5 bases and J by 0 bases, with 11 bases between the two germline ends. Germline CDR1 and CDR2: SGHTA and FQGTGA. The CDR3 covers 15 residues. The CDR3 sequence: CASSLGLSSYNEQFF. In nucleotides, the CDR3 is TGTGCCAGCAGCCTAGGACTTAGCTCCTACAATGAGCAGTTCTTC. Supplemented by reference TRBV7-3 and TRBJ2-1, the full variable domain reads GAGVSQTPSNKVTEKGKYVELRCDPISGHTALYWYRQSLGQGPEFLIYFQGTGAADDSGLPNDRFFAVRPEGSVSTLKIQRTERGDSAVYLCASSLGLSSYNEQFFGPGTRLTVL.

The sample holds one count of this clone. The chain is built from TRBV30 and TRBJ1-3, with D hard to call. V lost 2 bases and J 3 bases, leaving 11 bases between the germline ends. The CDR3 loop spans 14 amino acids. Per germline, CDR1 GTSNPN and CDR2 SVGIG (reference sequence). CDR3 bases: TGTGCCTGGAGTCCCCAAGTCGTTGGAAACACCATATATTTT. It is translated as CAWSPQVVGNTIYF. The full variable domain, with the rest looked up from reference TRBV30 and TRBJ1-3, is SQTIHQWPATLVQPVGSPLSLECTVEGTSNPNLYWYRQAAGRGLQLLFYSVGIGQISSEVPQNLSASRPQDRQFILSSKKLLLSDSGFYLCAWSPQVVGNTIYFGEGSWLTVV.